A selection of T cell receptor beta chains follows, all from one sample in a study of T cells in Graves' hyperthyroidism and ophthalmopathy. TCRdb ran MiXCR on the multiplex PCR reads and lists one entry per CDR3 protein. Of roughly 710,000 distinct CDR3 sequences in the sample, 30% to 40% are singletons; the top ten hold less than 40%. The specimen was blood. The receptors come from a woman in her thirties or forties with Graves' hyperthyroidism. Both conserved end residues are part of each CDR3. D genes are given only for firm matches. The listing skips clone size in some rows; elsewhere it reads once, few, many or a size class.

clone size	V gene	D gene	J gene	CDR3 DNA	CDR3 protein
.	TRBV10-1	.	TRBJ1-1	TGCGCCAGCTTCGGACAGTCAGACACTGAAGCTTTCTTT	CASFGQSDTEAFF
.	TRBV12-3/TRBV12-4	TRBD1	TRBJ1-5	TGTGCCAGCAGTTTAGCGACACTGACAGGGGGTCAGCCCCAGCATTTT	CASSLATLTGGQPQHF
.	TRBV11-2	.	TRBJ2-5	TGTGCCAGCAGCCAAGAGGGCGTTCAAGAGACCCAGTACTTC	CASSQEGVQETQYF
.	TRBV19	TRBD1	TRBJ1-1	TGTGCCAGTAGTAGGGACAGGCGATTGAACACTGAAGCTTTCTTT	CASSRDRRLNTEAFF
many	TRBV2	.	TRBJ2-7	TGTGCCAGCAGTCGAGAAGAGATTTCCGAGCAGTACTTC	CASSREEISEQYF
few	TRBV5-4	TRBD1	TRBJ1-2	TGTGCCAGCAGCTTGGGGGACAGAACTCTCAACTATGGCTACACCTTC	CASSLGDRTLNYGYTF
.	TRBV29-1	.	TRBJ2-3	TGCAGCGGAAAAGACGGCACAGATACGCAGTATTTT	CSGKDGTDTQYF
many	TRBV19	.	TRBJ1-4	TGTGCCAGTAGTGAGGGGCAGGAAAAACTGTTTTTT	CASSEGQEKLFF
many	TRBV7-2	.	TRBJ1-2	TGCGCCAGCAGCCAAGATCAAGGGTACTATGGCTACACCTTC	CASSQDQGYYGYTF
.	TRBV5-1	TRBD2	TRBJ2-2	TGCGCCAGCAGCCTAGCGGGGGGCAGAACCAACACCGGGGAGCTGTTTTTT	CASSLAGGRTNTGELFF
few	TRBV6-2/TRBV6-3	.	TRBJ2-7	TGTGCCAGCAGTTACCCCCCGCGCTACGAGCAGTACTTC	CASSYPPRYEQYF
many	TRBV5-4	.	TRBJ1-2	TGTGCCAGCAGCTTGGTGGTCAGGGGCAGTGGCTACACCTTC	CASSLVVRGSGYTF
many	TRBV5-1	TRBD2	TRBJ2-7	TGCGCCAGCAGCCAAGGACTAGGAGGCGGCGAGCAGTACTTC	CASSQGLGGGEQYF
.	TRBV4-1	.	TRBJ1-2	TGCGCCAGCAGCCAGCCGGACAGTTACTATGGCTACACCTTC	CASSQPDSYYGYTF
many	TRBV7-9	.	TRBJ1-6	TGTGCCAGCAGCTGGGGGGCTTGGTATAATTCACCCCTCCACTTT	CASSWGAWYNSPLHF
few	TRBV12-3/TRBV12-4	.	TRBJ2-5	TGTGCCAGCAGTTTTCGGCTTGGCCTAGTCGCCCCAGAGACCCAGTACTTC	CASSFRLGLVAPETQYF
many	TRBV10-3	.	TRBJ2-5	TGTGCCATCAGTGTCGAAGACTTTCAAGAGACCCAGTACTTC	CAISVEDFQETQYF
.	TRBV11-1	.	TRBJ2-2	TGTGCCAGCAGCTTAATACAGGGTAACACCGGGGAGCTGTTTTTT	CASSLIQGNTGELFF
.	TRBV4-3	.	TRBJ1-4	TGCGCCAGCAGCCAACCTGGGACTAATGAAAAACTGTTTTTT	CASSQPGTNEKLFF
.	TRBV29-1	TRBD2	TRBJ2-7	TGCAGCTTACTAGCGGGAGTCCACGAGCAGTACTTC	CSLLAGVHEQYF
few	TRBV6-5	TRBD2	TRBJ2-2	TGTGCCACGCGGACTAGCGGGGAGCTGTTTTTT	CATRTSGELFF
many	TRBV10-1	.	TRBJ1-2	TGCGCCAGCAGTGACAGGGGAAGCTATGGCTACACCTTC	CASSDRGSYGYTF
many	TRBV6-5	TRBD1	TRBJ1-1	TGTGCCAGCAGTGGCAGGGGGAGACTGAACACTGAAGCTTTCTTT	CASSGRGRLNTEAFF
.	TRBV5-4	.	TRBJ2-4	TGTGCCGTACCGGGACGCCCTCTTGACTTC	CAVPGRPLDF
many	TRBV12-3/TRBV12-4	.	TRBJ1-3	TGTGCCAGTACCCGGGACACAAGAAACACCATATATTTT	CASTRDTRNTIYF
many	TRBV10-2	TRBD1	TRBJ1-4	TGCGCCAGCAGAAACAGGGGAGATGAAAAACTGTTTTTT	CASRNRGDEKLFF
few	TRBV20-1	.	TRBJ1-2	TGCAGTGCTAGAGAGCGGGGACTCTCGTCCTATGGCTACACCTTC	CSARERGLSSYGYTF
.	TRBV7-2	TRBD1	TRBJ1-6	TGCGCCAGCAGCCAAGACAGGGGGCAAGAGTCACCCCTCCACTTT	CASSQDRGQESPLHF
few	TRBV11-2	.	TRBJ1-3	TGTGCCAGCAGCTTACTTCCTGGGCACACCATATATTTT	CASSLLPGHTIYF
many	TRBV7-9	.	TRBJ2-2	TGTGCCAGCAGCGACCTCGGGGCAATCACCGGGGAGCTGTTTTTT	CASSDLGAITGELFF
few	TRBV7-2	TRBD1	TRBJ1-1	TGTGCCAGCAGCCGCCGGGACAGGGTTATGACTGAAGCTTTCTTT	CASSRRDRVMTEAFF
once	TRBV9	.	TRBJ1-1	TGTGCCAGCAGCGTAGCTCTCTTT	CASSVALF
.	TRBV4-3	.	TRBJ2-2	TGCGCCAGCAGCCATGTGGGACGGAAAAACACCGGGGAGCTGTTTTTT	CASSHVGRKNTGELFF
.	TRBV7-9	TRBD1	TRBJ1-4	TGTGCCAGCAGCCCGCGGACAGGGGGCGATGGAACTAATGAAAAACTGTTTTTT	CASSPRTGGDGTNEKLFF
.	TRBV20-1	TRBD2	TRBJ2-1	TGCAGTGCTAGAGTGACTAGCGGGAGCGATGAGCAGTTCTTC	CSARVTSGSDEQFF
many	TRBV9	.	TRBJ2-5	TGTGCCAGCAGCGTAGGCGGGATTCGGGAGGAGACCCAGTACTTC	CASSVGGIREETQYF
.	TRBV7-8	TRBD1	TRBJ2-6	TGTGCCAGCAGCTTACAGGACAGGGACCTCTACTTTGGGGCCAACGTCCTGACTTTC	CASSLQDRDLYFGANVLTF
.	TRBV7-9	TRBD1	TRBJ1-6	TGTGCCAGCAGCCCGCTACAGGGGCCTAATTCACCCCTCCACTTT	CASSPLQGPNSPLHF
.	TRBV19	.	TRBJ1-3	TGTGCCAGTAGTATATTTTTCGGAGACTTCACCTCTGGAAACACCATATATTTT	CASSIFFGDFTSGNTIYF
.	TRBV29-1	.	TRBJ2-5	TGCAGCGGGACCAGCGGAACGCAAGAGACCCAGTACTTC	CSGTSGTQETQYF
.	TRBV5-4	.	TRBJ2-6	TGTGCCAGCAGATCCCTCGGGGGAAGATCTGGGGCCAACGTCCTGACTTTC	CASRSLGGRSGANVLTF
.	TRBV6-5	TRBD1	TRBJ1-6	TGTGCCAGCAGGGAAACTCCGGGACAGCGTTCACCCCTCCACTTT	CASRETPGQRSPLHF
many	TRBV20-1	TRBD1	TRBJ1-2	TGCAGTGCTAGGACAGGGGGCGACTATGGCTACACCTTC	CSARTGGDYGYTF
many	TRBV7-9	.	TRBJ1-1	TGTGCCAGCAGCTTAGGTAGCAGGGGTGAAGCTTTCTTT	CASSLGSRGEAFF
few	TRBV25-1	.	TRBJ1-3	TGTGCCAGCAGTCCCCCGGGCGGGAACCCTGGAAACACCATATATTTT	CASSPPGGNPGNTIYF
many	TRBV29-1	.	TRBJ2-7	TGCAGCGTTCTTCGCAGTCCCCTTGGCGAGCAGTACTTC	CSVLRSPLGEQYF
.	TRBV24-1	TRBD1	TRBJ2-7	TGTGCCACCAGTCGGACAGGGGGCTCCTACGAGCAGTACTTC	CATSRTGGSYEQYF
.	TRBV3-1	.	TRBJ1-6	TGTGCCAGCAGCCCAATTTCGGGAGGCACGGGTTCACCCCTCCACTTT	CASSPISGGTGSPLHF
.	TRBV6-5	.	TRBJ1-5	TGTGCCATCAGTTACGGCCAGGCAAGCAATCAGCCCCAGCATTTT	CAISYGQASNQPQHF
many	TRBV4-3	TRBD1	TRBJ2-7	TGCGCCAGCAGCCAAGACTGGGACAGGGTGGGCGAGCAGTACTTC	CASSQDWDRVGEQYF
.	TRBV9	.	TRBJ2-7	TGTGCCAGCAGCGCCAACCGGGGCGTTGACGAGCAGTACTTC	CASSANRGVDEQYF
few	TRBV28	TRBD1	TRBJ1-2	TGTGCCAGCAGCAATACCGGACAGGTCCGTGGCTACACCTTC	CASSNTGQVRGYTF
few	TRBV7-2	.	TRBJ2-7	TGTGCCAGCAGCTTTCCGCTAAGGGTCGAGCAGTACTTC	CASSFPLRVEQYF
.	TRBV29-1	.	TRBJ2-2	TGCAGCGCCAGGGACAACGCGAACACCGGGGAGCTGTTTTTT	CSARDNANTGELFF